The 4 T cell receptor beta chains below all came from one sample that was sequenced in a study of blood T cell repertoires in COVID-19. Data came from immunoSEQ multiplex PCR; TCRdb stores just in-frame clones and leaves some out. Among 130,000 or so clones listed, about 88% were seen once. Sample: peripheral blood. These receptor sequences come from a woman of 80 years or more with acute or convalescent COVID-19.

V usage is TRBV6-6 and J usage is TRBJ1-2, with D hard to call. V was clipped by 5 bases and J by 4 bases, with 14 bases between them. This CDR3 has 14 amino acids. Per germline, CDR1 MNHNY and CDR2 SVGAGI (reference sequence). CDR3 sequence: CASSTGIISYGYTF. The CDR3 DNA follows: TGTGCCAGCAGTACCGGGATTATCAGCTATGGCTACACCTTC.

In regard to this clone: Distinct nucleotide sequences in the sample also encode this CDR3. This sequence joins TRBV18 and TRBJ1-1, with unresolved D. The V gene's germline CDR1 is KGHSH and CDR2 LQKENI. Trimming removed 2 bases at V and 1 base at J, with 8 bases between. The CDR3 loop spans 14 amino acids. The CDR3 DNA reads TGTGCCAGCTCACCAGCAGGTGGGAACACTGAAGCTTTCTTT. Protein: CASSPAGGNTEAFF.

The CDR3 region has the DNA TGTGCCAGCAGTTACTCGTTGGAGGGACTTGGAGCTTTCTTT. Translating gives CASSYSLEGLGAFF. The chain carries TRBV6-5 and TRBJ1-1, with D perhaps TRBD1 (5 bases). This CDR3 comprises 14 residues. Germline CDR1 is MNHEY and CDR2 is SVGAGI. V gave up 0 bases and J gave up 10 bases, with 15 bases separating them.

V is TRBV5-8 and J is TRBJ1-6; unclear D gene. The CDR3 runs to 13 residues. V was trimmed by 2 bases and J by 8 bases, leaving 8 bases between them. Germline CDR1 SGHTS, CDR2 YDEGEE. The CDR3 DNA follows: TGTGCCAGCAGCTTCAACTCTTATTCACCCCTCCACTTT. It is translated as CASSFNSYSPLHF.